The T cell receptor beta chain described here comes from a study of T cells expressing NK-cell markers. Study-level findings and limits: There were several donors in whom these clonotypes also led the CD3+CD56-NKG2C+ fraction. In more than 5 donors, dominant CD3+CD56+NKG2C+ clonotypes ranked among the top 10 CD8+ clonotypes.

For each CDR3 protein, TCRdb gives one entry from its re-call of the 5' RACE reads, without DNA. The sample table sets out about 380,000 distinct CDR3 sequences. As concerns this clonotype: No antigen is known for it.

The CDR3 has 14 residues. Germline values: CDR1 SGHRS, CDR2 YFSETQ. The chain combines TRBV5-1 with TRBJ2-3. The sequencing input was blood T cells: a sorted CD56 or NKG2C T cell subset, CD4+ or CD8+ T cells, or bulk PBMC T cells (not recorded which). The sequence derives from a man aged 18 to 69 in good health. This CDR3 is CASSLEQPRDTQYF.